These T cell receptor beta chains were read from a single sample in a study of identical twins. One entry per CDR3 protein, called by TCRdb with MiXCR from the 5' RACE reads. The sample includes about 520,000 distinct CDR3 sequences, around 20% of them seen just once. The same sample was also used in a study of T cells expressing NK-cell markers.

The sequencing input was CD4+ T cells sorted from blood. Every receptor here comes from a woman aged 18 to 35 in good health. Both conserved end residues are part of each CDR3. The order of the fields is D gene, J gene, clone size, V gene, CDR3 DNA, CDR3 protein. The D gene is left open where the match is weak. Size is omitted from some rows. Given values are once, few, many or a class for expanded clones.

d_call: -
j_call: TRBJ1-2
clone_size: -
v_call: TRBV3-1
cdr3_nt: TGTGCCAGCAGCCAAATGGGAGCCTCCTATGGCTACACCTTC
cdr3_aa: CASSQMGASYGYTF

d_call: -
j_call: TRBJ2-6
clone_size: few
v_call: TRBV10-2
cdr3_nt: TGCGCCAGCAGAGTGAGCTCTGGGGCCAACGTCCTGACTTTC
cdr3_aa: CASRVSSGANVLTF

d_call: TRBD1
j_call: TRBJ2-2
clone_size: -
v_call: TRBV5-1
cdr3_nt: TGCGCCAGCAGCCCTCTGACAGGGAACGCCGGGGAGCTGTTTTTT
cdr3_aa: CASSPLTGNAGELFF

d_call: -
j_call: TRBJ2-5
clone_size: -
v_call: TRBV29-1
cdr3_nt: TGCAGCGAAGTCCGTGGAGAGACCCAGTACTTC
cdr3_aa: CSEVRGETQYF

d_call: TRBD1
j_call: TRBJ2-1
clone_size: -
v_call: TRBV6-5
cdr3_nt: TGTGCCAGCAGTTTGCGGACAGGGCACCGGGAGCAGTTCTTC
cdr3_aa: CASSLRTGHREQFF

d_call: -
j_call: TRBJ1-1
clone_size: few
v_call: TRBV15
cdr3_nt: TGTGCCACCAGCAGACTGACAGGCACGAACACTGAAGCTTTCTTT
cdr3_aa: CATSRLTGTNTEAFF

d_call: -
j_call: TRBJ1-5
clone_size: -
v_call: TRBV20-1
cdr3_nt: TGCAGTGCTAGAATGACAACCGATCAGCCCCAGCATTTT
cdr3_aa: CSARMTTDQPQHF

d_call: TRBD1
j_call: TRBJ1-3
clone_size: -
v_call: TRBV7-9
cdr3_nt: TGTGCCAGCAGCCCATCCGGGACAGCTGGAAACACCATATATTTT
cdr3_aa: CASSPSGTAGNTIYF

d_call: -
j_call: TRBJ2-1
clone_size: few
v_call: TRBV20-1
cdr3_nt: TGCAGTGCTAGAGAAGCAGGGATAGTACGGCAGTTCTTC
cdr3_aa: CSAREAGIVRQFF

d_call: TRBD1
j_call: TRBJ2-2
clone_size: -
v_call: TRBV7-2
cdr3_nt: TGTGCCAGCAGCCGTCAGGGACAGGTCGATTCCGGGGAGCTGTTTTTT
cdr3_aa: CASSRQGQVDSGELFF

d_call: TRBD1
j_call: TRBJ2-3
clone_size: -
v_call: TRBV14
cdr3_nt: TGTGCCAGCAGCCGGGGACAGGGCATCGTTCAGGCGACGCAGTATTTT
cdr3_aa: CASSRGQGIVQATQYF

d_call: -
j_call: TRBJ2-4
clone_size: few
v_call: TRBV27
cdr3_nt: TGTGCCAGCGTGGGGAGTGGGATTCAGTACTTC
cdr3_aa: CASVGSGIQYF

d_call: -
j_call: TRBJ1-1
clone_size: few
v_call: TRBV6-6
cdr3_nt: TGTGCCAGCAGTTACTCAAGTGAAGCTTTCTTT
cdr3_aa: CASSYSSEAFF

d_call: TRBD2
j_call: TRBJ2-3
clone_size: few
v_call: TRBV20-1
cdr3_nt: TGCAGTGCTAGAAGCTCGGGAGGAGGGATAGATACGCAGTATTTT
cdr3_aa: CSARSSGGGIDTQYF

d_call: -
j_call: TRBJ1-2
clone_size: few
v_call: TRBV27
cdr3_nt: TGTGCCAGCAGTTTAATCCAGGGCCGCGGCTACACCTTC
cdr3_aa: CASSLIQGRGYTF

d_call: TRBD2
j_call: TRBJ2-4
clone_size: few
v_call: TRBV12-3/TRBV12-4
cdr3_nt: TGTGCCAGCAGTGGGGGGGTTCAGGGAGCCAAAAACATTCAGTACTTC
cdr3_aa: CASSGGVQGAKNIQYF

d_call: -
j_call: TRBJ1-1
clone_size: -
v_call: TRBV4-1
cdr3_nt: TGCGCCAGCAGCCAACTCCAGAACACTGAAGCTTTCTTT
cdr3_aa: CASSQLQNTEAFF

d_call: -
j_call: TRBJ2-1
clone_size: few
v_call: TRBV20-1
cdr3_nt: TGCAGTGCTAGAGCGTCCTACTCCTACAATGAGCAGTTCTTC
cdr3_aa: CSARASYSYNEQFF

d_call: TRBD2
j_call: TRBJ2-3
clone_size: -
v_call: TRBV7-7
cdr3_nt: TGTGCTAGCAGCACCGGGACTAGCGGTTTTACGCAGTATTTT
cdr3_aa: CASSTGTSGFTQYF

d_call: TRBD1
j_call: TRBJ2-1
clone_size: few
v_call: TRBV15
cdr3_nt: TGTGCCACCAGCAGAGATGGACAGGGTTACAATGAGCAGTTCTTC
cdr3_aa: CATSRDGQGYNEQFF

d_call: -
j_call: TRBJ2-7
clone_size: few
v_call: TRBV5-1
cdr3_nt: TGCGCCAGCAGCTTGGAACGACCGGACTCCTACGAGCAGTACTTC
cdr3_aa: CASSLERPDSYEQYF

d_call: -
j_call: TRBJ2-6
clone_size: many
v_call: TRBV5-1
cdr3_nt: TGCGCCAGCAGCTTGGACTCTGGGGCCAACGTCCTGACTTTC
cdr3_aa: CASSLDSGANVLTF

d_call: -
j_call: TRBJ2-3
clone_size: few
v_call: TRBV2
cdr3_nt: TGTGCCAGCAGGGAAGGCGCAGATACGCAGTATTTT
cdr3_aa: CASREGADTQYF

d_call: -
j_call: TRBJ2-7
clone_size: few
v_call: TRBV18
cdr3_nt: TGTGCCAGCTCACTCAACGTGGGGGCGAACGAGCAGTACTTC
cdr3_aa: CASSLNVGANEQYF

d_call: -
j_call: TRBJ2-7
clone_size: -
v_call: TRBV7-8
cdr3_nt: TGTGCCAGCAGCTTAACATTCGGGAACGAGCAGTACTTC
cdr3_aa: CASSLTFGNEQYF

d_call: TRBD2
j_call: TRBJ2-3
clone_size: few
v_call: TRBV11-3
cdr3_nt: TGTGCCAGCAGCCGACCCGGGACTACCACAGATACGCAGTATTTT
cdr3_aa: CASSRPGTTTDTQYF

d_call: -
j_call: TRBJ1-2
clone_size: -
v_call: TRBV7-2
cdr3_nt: TGTGCCAGCAGCCGGACCTGGAGGGCCAACTATGGCTACACCTTC
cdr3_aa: CASSRTWRANYGYTF

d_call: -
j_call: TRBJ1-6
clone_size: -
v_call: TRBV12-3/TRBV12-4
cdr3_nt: TGTGCCAGCACTTCAGGAACCAGGGGTTCACCCCTCCACTTT
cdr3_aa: CASTSGTRGSPLHF

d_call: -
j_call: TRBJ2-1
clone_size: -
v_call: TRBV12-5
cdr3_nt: TGTGCTAGTGGCCGCACCGGGAGAACTTACAATGAGCAGTTCTTC
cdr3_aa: CASGRTGRTYNEQFF

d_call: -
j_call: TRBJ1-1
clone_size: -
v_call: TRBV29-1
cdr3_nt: TGCAGCGTTCGAGGTACGGACACTGAAGCTTTCTTT
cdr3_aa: CSVRGTDTEAFF

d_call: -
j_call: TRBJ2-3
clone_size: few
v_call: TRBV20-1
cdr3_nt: TGCAGTGCCCCTCTAGCGCGCCTCACAGATACGCAGTATTTT
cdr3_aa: CSAPLARLTDTQYF

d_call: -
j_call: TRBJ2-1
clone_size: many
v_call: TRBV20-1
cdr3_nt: TGCAGCGCCCTCGTCAATGAGCAGTTCTTC
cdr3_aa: CSALVNEQFF

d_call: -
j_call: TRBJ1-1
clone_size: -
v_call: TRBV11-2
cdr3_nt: TGTGCCAGCAGCCCCGTGGGGGAGGCGATGAACACTGAAGCTTTCTTT
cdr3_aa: CASSPVGEAMNTEAFF

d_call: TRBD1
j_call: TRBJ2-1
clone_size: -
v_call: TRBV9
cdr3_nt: TGTGCCAGCAGCGGGGGAGGACAGGGGGCGAATGAGCAGTTCTTC
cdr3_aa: CASSGGGQGANEQFF

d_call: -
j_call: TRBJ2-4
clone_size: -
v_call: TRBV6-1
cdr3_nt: TGTGCCAGCAGTCTCGTGGGCCCCAAAAACATTCAGTACTTC
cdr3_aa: CASSLVGPKNIQYF

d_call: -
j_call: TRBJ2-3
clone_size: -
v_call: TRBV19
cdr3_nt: TGTGCCAGTAGTCGAGGACGTATAGATACGCAGTATTTT
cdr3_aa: CASSRGRIDTQYF

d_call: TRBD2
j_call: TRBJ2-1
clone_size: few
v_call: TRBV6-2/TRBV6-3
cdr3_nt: TGTGCCAGCAGTTGGACTAGCCCCAATGAGCAGTTCTTC
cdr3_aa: CASSWTSPNEQFF

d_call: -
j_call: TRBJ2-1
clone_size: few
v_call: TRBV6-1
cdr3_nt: TGTGCCAGCAGCGACGACTGGACCAACAATGAGCAGTTCTTC
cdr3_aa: CASSDDWTNNEQFF

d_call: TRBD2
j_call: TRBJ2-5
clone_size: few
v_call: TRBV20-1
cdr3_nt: TGCAGTGCGCGACTAGCGGGAGGGTATGAGACCCAGTACTTC
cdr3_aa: CSARLAGGYETQYF

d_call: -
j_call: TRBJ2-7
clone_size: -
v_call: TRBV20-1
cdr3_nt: TGCAGTGCTCCTCCGAAATCGGCAGGATCCCAATACGAGCAGTACTTC
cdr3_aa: CSAPPKSAGSQYEQYF

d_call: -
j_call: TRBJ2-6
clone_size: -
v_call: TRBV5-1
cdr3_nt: TGCGCCAGCAGCTTGTTCGGTACATCTGGGGCCAACGTCCTGACTTTC
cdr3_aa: CASSLFGTSGANVLTF

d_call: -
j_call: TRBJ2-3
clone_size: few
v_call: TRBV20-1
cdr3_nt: TGCAGTGCTAGATCCGACGGGGGAGGAGACGGCACAGATACGCAGTATTTT
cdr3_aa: CSARSDGGGDGTDTQYF

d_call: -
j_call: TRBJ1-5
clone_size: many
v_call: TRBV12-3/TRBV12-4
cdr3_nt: TGTGCCAGCAGTTTTAGGGGGAATCAGCCCCAGCATTTT
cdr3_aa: CASSFRGNQPQHF

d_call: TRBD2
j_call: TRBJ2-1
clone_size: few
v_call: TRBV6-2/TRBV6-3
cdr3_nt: TGTGCCAGCAGCTCCCCAAGGCGGGAGGGTCTGCAGTTCTTC
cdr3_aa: CASSSPRREGLQFF

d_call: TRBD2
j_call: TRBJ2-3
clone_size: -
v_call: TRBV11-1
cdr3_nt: TGTGCCAGCTGGCTAGCGGGAATCTCAGATACGCAGTATTTT
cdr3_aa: CASWLAGISDTQYF

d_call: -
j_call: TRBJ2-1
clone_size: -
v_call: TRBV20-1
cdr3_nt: TGCAGTGCTTCAACGGCCCTCGCGAACTCCTACAATGAGCAGTTCTTC
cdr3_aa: CSASTALANSYNEQFF

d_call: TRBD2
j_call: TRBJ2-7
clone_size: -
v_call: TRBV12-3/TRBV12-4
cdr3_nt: TGTGCCAGCAGTTTAACTAGCGGGAGGAACGAGCAGTACTTC
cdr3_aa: CASSLTSGRNEQYF

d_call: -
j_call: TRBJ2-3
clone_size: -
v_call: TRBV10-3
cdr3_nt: TGTGCCATCAGTGGTTGGGGGGCAGATACGCAGTATTTT
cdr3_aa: CAISGWGADTQYF

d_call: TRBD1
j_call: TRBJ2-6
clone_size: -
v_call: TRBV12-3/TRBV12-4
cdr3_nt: TGTGCCAGCAGTTCCTGGACAGGGACTGGGGCCAACGTCCTGACTTTC
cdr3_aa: CASSSWTGTGANVLTF

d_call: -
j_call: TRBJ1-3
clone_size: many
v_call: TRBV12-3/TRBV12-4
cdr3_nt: TGTGCCAGCAGTTCTGGAAACACCATATATTTT
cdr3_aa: CASSSGNTIYF

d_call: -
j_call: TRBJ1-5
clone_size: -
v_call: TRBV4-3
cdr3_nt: TGCGCCAGCAGCCAAGATCTTAACGGCGGGGTAACAAATCAGCCCCAGCATTTT
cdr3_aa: CASSQDLNGGVTNQPQHF